The sequence of this TCR beta chain was determined in a study of blood T cell repertoires in COVID-19. On the study more broadly: T cells, B-cell-depleted T cells, or PBMCs supplied cDNA or gDNA.

The V end lost 7 bases, the J end lost 2 bases, and 14 bases lay between the germline ends. The germline gives CDR1 LNHDA, CDR2 SQIVND (reference sequence). This CDR3 comprises 14 residues. The table lists this clone with a few counts. In the source study's methods: Reference gene primers were amplified, and this amplification served to estimate nucleated cell counts. TCRdb's table, derived via immunoSEQ multiplex PCR, lists solely in-frame clones and lacks some. V, J and clone size are taken as reported in that table, and D and trimming were inferred from the DNA itself. The top ten clones hold roughly 20% of a sample with some 62,000 clones, approximately 80% of them seen once.

This chain connects TRBV19 to TRBJ1-2; tentative D call: TRBD1 (6 bases). This receptor was obtained from a woman of 80 years or more with active or convalescent COVID-19. Sequencing was carried out using peripheral blood. In DNA, the CDR3 is TGTGCCAGTAAGTCCCAGGGGCAAAACTATGGCTACACCTTC. Translating gives CASKSQGQNYGYTF.